The 7 T cell receptor beta chains below all came from one sample that was sequenced in a study of T cells in Graves' hyperthyroidism and ophthalmopathy. Authors of the study amplified TCR beta CDR3 regions from RNA transcripts. An initial round of RT-PCR targeting the TCR CDR3 relied on the HTBI primer set. MiXCR, run by TCRdb on the multiplex PCR reads, gives a single entry per CDR3 protein. Of under 300,000 distinct CDR3 sequences listed, roughly 13% were seen once; the top ten hold 6.5% to 10%. Sequenced: blood. These receptors were obtained from a woman in her thirties or forties with Graves' hyperthyroidism.

This clonotype appeared many times. J is TRBJ2-7 and V is TRBV7-9; 7 bases match TRBD2. Germline V lookup: CDR1 SEHNR, CDR2 FQNEAQ (reference sequence). The CDR3 is 19 residues long. After removal of 4 bases from V and 0 bases from J, the junction contained 18 bases not matched to a gene. CDR3 bases: TGTGCCAGCAGCTCACATTGGGTAGAGGGACTATCGAGCTCCTACGAGCAGTACTTC. Its protein product is CASSSHWVEGLSSSYEQYF.

This chain connects TRBV30 to TRBJ2-2, with 8 positions matching TRBD1. The germline V gene has CDR1 GTSNPN and CDR2 SVGIG (reference sequence). The CDR3 runs to 12 residues. J was trimmed by 10 bases and V by 3 bases; bases with no gene match: 4. The CDR3 sequence: CAWRTGAAELFF. As DNA, the CDR3 is TGTGCCTGGAGGACAGGGGCGGCGGAGCTGTTTTTT.

This clonotype was picked up many times. J is TRBJ1-2 and V is TRBV5-1; 12 positions match TRBD1. The CDR3 runs 16 residues. Germline V gene data show CDR1 as SGHRS and CDR2 as YFSETQ. The V gene end was trimmed by 4 bases and the J gene end by 0 bases; junction bases not matched to a gene: 4. CDR3 DNA: TGCGCCAGCAGCCCTGGGGACAGGGGGCCTAACTATGGCTACACCTTC. The encoded protein is CASSPGDRGPNYGYTF.

The table lists this clonotype with many counts. At one end the junction does not follow the germline gene, possibly because of a read error. CDR3 in amino acids: CASSQGYGHYEQYF. The CDR3 DNA reads TGTGCCAGCAGTCAAGGGTACGGTCACTACGAGCAGTACTTC. The chain recombines TRBV3-1 with TRBJ2-7; D is ambiguous. CDR3 length equals 14 residues. Germline lookup yields CDR1 LGHDT and CDR2 YNNKEL (reference sequence).

The chain has TRBV11-3 and TRBJ2-2; the D gene could be TRBD1 or TRBD2 (5 bases each). V was trimmed by 3 bases and J by 0 bases, leaving 17 bases between them. This CDR3 comprises 18 residues. Germline V gene lookup returns CDR1 SGHNT and CDR2 YENEEA. CDR3 sequence reads: CASSFGSGPTSNTGELFF. The CDR3 DNA reads TGTGCCAGCAGCTTCGGGTCGGGACCTACTTCGAACACCGGGGAGCTGTTTTTT. Full variable domain (outside the CDR3, taken from reference TRBV11-3 and TRBJ2-2): EAGVVQSPRYKIIEKKQPVAFWCNPISGHNTLYWYLQNLGQGPELLIRYENEEAVDDSQLPKDRFSAERLKGVDSTLKIQPAELGDSAVYLCASSFGSGPTSNTGELFFGEGSRLTVL.

This clonotype was counted many times. The chain carries TRBV5-1 and TRBJ2-7; no definite D call. V was shortened by 0 bases and J by 3 bases, with 13 bases between the two germline ends. CDR3 length equals 15 residues. Germline lookup yields CDR1 SGHRS and CDR2 YFSETQ. CDR3 protein: CASSLAGGPLYEQYF. The DNA of the CDR3 is TGCGCCAGCAGCTTGGCGGGTGGGCCCCTCTACGAGCAGTACTTC.

At least ten counts were recorded for this clonotype. The chain couples TRBV11-3 to TRBJ2-1, with D possibly being TRBD2 (5 bases). Trimming removed 8 bases from V and 8 bases from J, with 16 bases in between. This CDR3 region has 13 residues. Germline V gene lookup returns CDR1 SGHNT and CDR2 YENEEA. The CDR3 DNA is TGTGCCAGCGGCAGCGGCCCGTGGGATGAGCAGTTCTTC. Protein product: CASGSGPWDEQFF. Full variable domain (outside the CDR3, taken from reference TRBV11-3 and TRBJ2-1): EAGVVQSPRYKIIEKKQPVAFWCNPISGHNTLYWYLQNLGQGPELLIRYENEEAVDDSQLPKDRFSAERLKGVDSTLKIQPAELGDSAVYLCASGSGPWDEQFFGPGTRLTVL.